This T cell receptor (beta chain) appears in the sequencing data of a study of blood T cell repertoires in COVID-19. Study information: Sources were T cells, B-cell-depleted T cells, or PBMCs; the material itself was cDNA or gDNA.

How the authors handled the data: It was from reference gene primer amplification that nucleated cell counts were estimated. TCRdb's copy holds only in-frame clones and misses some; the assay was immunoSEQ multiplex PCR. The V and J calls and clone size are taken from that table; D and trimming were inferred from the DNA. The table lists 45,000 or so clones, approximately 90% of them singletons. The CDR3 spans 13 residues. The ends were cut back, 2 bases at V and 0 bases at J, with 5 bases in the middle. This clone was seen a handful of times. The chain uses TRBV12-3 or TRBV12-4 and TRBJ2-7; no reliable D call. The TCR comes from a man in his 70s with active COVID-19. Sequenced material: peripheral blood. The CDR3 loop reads CASSLYNSYEQYF. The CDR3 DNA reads TGTGCCAGCAGTTTATATAACTCCTACGAGCAGTACTTC.